This is a list of T cell receptor beta chains from one sample in a study of T cell changes during pregnancy in multiple sclerosis. Repertoires were generated with immunoSEQ multiplex PCR, while TCRdb's copy carries only in-frame clones and drops some. The sample holds about 44,000 clones, 85% to 95% seen once. Specimen: CD4+ T cells from peripheral blood mononuclear cells, collected in the first trimester of pregnancy. The receptors stem from a female donor with multiple sclerosis, enrolled in a pregnancy study. Both conserved end residues are part of each CDR3. Fields, in order: J gene, CDR3 length, clone size, V gene, D gene, CDR3 protein, CDR3 DNA. A D gene is named only where the DNA matches it firmly. Clone size is stated in some rows and not others, as once, few, many or a class when expanded.

j_call: TRBJ1-3; cdr3_length: 14; clone_size: NA; v_call: TRBV2; d_call: TRBD1; cdr3_aa: CASRATGAGNTIYF; cdr3_nt: TGTGCCAGCAGGGCCACAGGGGCCGGAAACACCATATATTTT
j_call: TRBJ1-4; cdr3_length: 13; clone_size: NA; v_call: TRBV5-1; d_call: NA; cdr3_aa: CASSLGGREKLFF; cdr3_nt: TGCGCCAGCAGCTTGGGAGGGCGTGAAAAACTGTTTTTT
j_call: TRBJ1-1; cdr3_length: 14; clone_size: NA; v_call: TRBV6-5; d_call: NA; cdr3_aa: CASSYSGADTEAFF; cdr3_nt: TGTGCCAGCAGTTACTCGGGGGCAGACACTGAAGCTTTCTTT
j_call: TRBJ1-1; cdr3_length: 14; clone_size: once; v_call: TRBV7-3; d_call: NA; cdr3_aa: CASSLNGGGTEAFF; cdr3_nt: TGTGCCAGCAGCTTAAATGGGGGAGGAACTGAAGCTTTCTTT
j_call: TRBJ2-7; cdr3_length: 13; clone_size: NA; v_call: TRBV5-1; d_call: TRBD1; cdr3_aa: CASSPGQTYEQYF; cdr3_nt: TGCGCCAGCAGCCCGGGACAGACCTACGAGCAGTACTTC
j_call: TRBJ2-5; cdr3_length: 17; clone_size: once; v_call: TRBV9; d_call: NA; cdr3_aa: CASSVVPAGPQGETQYF; cdr3_nt: TGTGCCAGCAGCGTAGTTCCCGCAGGACCCCAGGGAGAGACCCAGTACTTC
j_call: TRBJ2-7; cdr3_length: 16; clone_size: NA; v_call: TRBV28; d_call: TRBD1; cdr3_aa: CASGPSPGQGADEQYF; cdr3_nt: TGTGCCAGCGGACCATCCCCGGGACAGGGGGCGGACGAGCAGTACTTC
j_call: TRBJ1-3; cdr3_length: 17; clone_size: once; v_call: TRBV11-2; d_call: NA; cdr3_aa: CASSPRSVRDSGNTIYF; cdr3_nt: TGTGCCAGCAGCCCGAGGTCGGTCAGAGACTCTGGAAACACCATATATTTT
j_call: TRBJ2-7; cdr3_length: 13; clone_size: NA; v_call: TRBV10-3; d_call: TRBD2; cdr3_aa: CATESGASYEQYF; cdr3_nt: TGTGCCACAGAAAGCGGGGCTTCCTACGAGCAGTACTTC
j_call: TRBJ1-4; cdr3_length: 14; clone_size: NA; v_call: TRBV19; d_call: NA; cdr3_aa: CASSMDRGSEKLFF; cdr3_nt: TGTGCCAGTAGTATGGACAGAGGGAGTGAAAAACTGTTTTTT
j_call: TRBJ2-3; cdr3_length: 16; clone_size: once; v_call: TRBV7-6; d_call: TRBD2; cdr3_aa: CASSLLAGVSPDTQYF; cdr3_nt: TGTGCCAGCAGCTTACTAGCGGGGGTTTCACCAGATACGCAGTATTTT
j_call: TRBJ1-2; cdr3_length: 12; clone_size: NA; v_call: TRBV25-1; d_call: NA; cdr3_aa: CASRATGYGYTF; cdr3_nt: TGTGCCAGCAGGGCAACGGGCTATGGCTACACCTTC
j_call: TRBJ1-5; cdr3_length: 15; clone_size: NA; v_call: TRBV15; d_call: NA; cdr3_aa: CATSPNTAGWQPQHF; cdr3_nt: TGTGCCACCAGCCCAAACACAGCGGGTTGGCAGCCCCAGCATTTT
j_call: TRBJ2-5; cdr3_length: 15; clone_size: NA; v_call: TRBV4-1; d_call: TRBD2; cdr3_aa: CASSQERGGWQTQYF; cdr3_nt: TGCGCCAGCAGCCAAGAACGGGGGGGCTGGCAGACCCAGTACTTC
j_call: TRBJ2-3; cdr3_length: 14; clone_size: NA; v_call: TRBV2; d_call: TRBD2; cdr3_aa: CASSPSGNTDTQYF; cdr3_nt: TGTGCCAGCAGCCCAAGCGGGAACACAGATACGCAGTATTTT
j_call: TRBJ1-5; cdr3_length: 14; clone_size: NA; v_call: TRBV6-1; d_call: NA; cdr3_aa: CASSDLQGIQPQHF; cdr3_nt: TGTGCCAGCAGTGATTTACAGGGTATTCAGCCCCAGCATTTT
j_call: TRBJ1-1; cdr3_length: 11; clone_size: NA; v_call: TRBV20-1; d_call: NA; cdr3_aa: CSARAEAEAFF; cdr3_nt: TGCAGTGCTAGAGCCGAGGCTGAAGCTTTCTTT
j_call: TRBJ1-1; cdr3_length: 16; clone_size: NA; v_call: TRBV2; d_call: TRBD1; cdr3_aa: CASSGDRGIRNTEAFF; cdr3_nt: TGTGCCAGCAGTGGGGACAGGGGGATTAGGAACACTGAAGCTTTCTTT
j_call: TRBJ2-2; cdr3_length: 14; clone_size: NA; v_call: TRBV30; d_call: NA; cdr3_aa: CAWSVTANTGELFF; cdr3_nt: TGTGCCTGGAGTGTAACTGCGAACACCGGGGAGCTGTTTTTT
j_call: TRBJ1-1; cdr3_length: 15; clone_size: NA; v_call: TRBV11-2; d_call: TRBD1; cdr3_aa: CASSLEQQGKGGAFF; cdr3_nt: TGTGCCAGCAGCTTAGAACAACAGGGGAAAGGGGGAGCTTTCTTT
j_call: TRBJ2-7; cdr3_length: 12; clone_size: NA; v_call: TRBV7-9; d_call: TRBD1; cdr3_aa: CASSSTGGHPYF; cdr3_nt: TGTGCCAGCAGCTCGACAGGGGGCCATCCCTACTTC
j_call: TRBJ1-2; cdr3_length: 14; clone_size: NA; v_call: TRBV30; d_call: NA; cdr3_aa: CAWRHPGRGGGYTF; cdr3_nt: TGTGCCTGGAGGCATCCTGGGAGGGGCGGAGGCTACACCTTC
j_call: TRBJ1-3; cdr3_length: 16; clone_size: NA; v_call: TRBV7-3; d_call: NA; cdr3_aa: CASSANIGSIGNTIYF; cdr3_nt: TGTGCCAGCAGCGCGAATATCGGGTCGATTGGAAACACCATATATTTT
j_call: TRBJ2-1; cdr3_length: 15; clone_size: NA; v_call: TRBV7-3; d_call: NA; cdr3_aa: CASSPDSGTYNEQFF; cdr3_nt: TGTGCCAGCAGCCCCGACTCCGGGACCTACAATGAGCAGTTCTTC